The clone carrying this TCR beta chain occurred many times. The sample originates from a study of regulatory T cells in long-lasting Graves disease. The time point denotes: newly diagnosed GD, antithyroid drugs for less than 3 months. Isolated PBMC RNA provided the starting material for the TCR library. The TCR beta library used iRepertoire HTBI primers with Arm-PCR amplification of CDR3. TCRdb reprocessed the multiplex PCR reads via MiXCR and lists one record per CDR3 protein. The table lists a few hundred thousand distinct CDR3 sequences, 10% to 15% of them singletons. V gave up 1 base and J gave up 3 bases, with 14 bases separating them. This CDR3 spans 15 amino acids. The V gene's germline CDR1 is SGHDT and CDR2 YYEEEE. These same data were also listed under a study on T cells in Graves' hyperthyroidism and ophthalmopathy. According to that study: In the first-round RT-PCR of the TCR CDR3, the HTBI primer set was used.

This material consisted of peripheral blood mononuclear cells (PBMCs), taken at new diagnosis, from a patient treated with antithyroid drugs. The TCR sequence derives from a woman aged 18-29 years with Graves disease. This chain joins TRBV5-6 and TRBJ2-7; D is ambiguous. CDR3: CASSLLWGTLYEQYF. The CDR3 DNA reads TGTGCCAGCAGCTTGTTGTGGGGAACACTCTACGAGCAGTACTTC. Looking up the rest from reference TRBV5-6 and TRBJ2-7 gives the full variable domain: DAGVTQSPTHLIKTRGQQVTLRCSPKSGHDTVSWYQQALGQGPQFIFQYYEEEERQRGNFPDRFSGHQFPNYSSELNVNALLLGDSALYLCASSLLWGTLYEQYFGPGTRLTVT.